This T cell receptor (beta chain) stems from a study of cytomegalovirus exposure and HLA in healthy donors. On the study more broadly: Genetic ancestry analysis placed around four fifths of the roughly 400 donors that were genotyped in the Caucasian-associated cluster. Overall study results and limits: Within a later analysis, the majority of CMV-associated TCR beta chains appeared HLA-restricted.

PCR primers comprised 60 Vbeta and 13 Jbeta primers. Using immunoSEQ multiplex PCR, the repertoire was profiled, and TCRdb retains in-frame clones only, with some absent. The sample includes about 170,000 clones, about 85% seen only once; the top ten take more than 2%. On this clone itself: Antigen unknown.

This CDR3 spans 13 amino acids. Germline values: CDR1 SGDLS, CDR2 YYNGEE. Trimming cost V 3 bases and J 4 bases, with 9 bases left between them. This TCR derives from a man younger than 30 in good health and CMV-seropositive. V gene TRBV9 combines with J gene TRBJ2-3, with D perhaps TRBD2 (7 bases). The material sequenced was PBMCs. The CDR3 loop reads CASSAGGADTQYF. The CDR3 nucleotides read TGTGCCAGCAGCGCGGGGGGCGCAGATACGCAGTATTTT.